Following are 20 T cell receptor beta chains from one sample sequenced in a study of human T cells and chemical hapten exposure. TCRdb fed the RACE reads into MiXCR, producing one record per CDR3 protein. The profile covers 380,000 or so distinct CDR3 sequences, with about 4.4% appearing a single time and 2% to 2.5% taken by the ten largest. Documented time point: patch test 1, 2 weeks after DPC sensitization. This sample's treatment: therapeutic diphenylcyclopropenone sensitization with weekly scalp DPC. The input for sequencing was whole blood, taken in connection with sensitization to the hapten diphenylcyclopropenone (DPC). The source is a woman between 50 and 59 years old with alopecia areata. Some clones in this sample may be carry-over from other donors' samples.

This clonotype was seen only a few times. The chain is built from TRBV28 and TRBJ1-5; D call uncertain. V shed 7 bases and J shed 6 bases, with 10 bases lying between them. Germline CDR1 reads MDHEN; CDR2 reads SYDVKM. The length of the CDR3 is 12 residues. The CDR3 DNA follows: TGTGCCAGCACCCGGCCGGGTCAGCCCCAGCATTTT. This encodes CASTRPGQPQHF.

Ten or more counts support this clonotype. V usage is TRBV5-1 and J usage is TRBJ1-5; a possible D gene is TRBD1 (5 bases). Germline V lookup: CDR1 SGHRS, CDR2 YFSETQ. CDR3 length: 15 residues. V gave up 4 bases and J gave up 2 bases, with 13 bases separating them. The CDR3 loop is CASSRERGGNQPQHF. CDR3 bases: TGCGCCAGCAGCAGGGAACGGGGGGGCAATCAGCCCCAGCATTTT.

V and J are TRBV7-9 and TRBJ2-1; D is ambiguous. Germline V gives CDR1 SEHNR, CDR2 FQNEAQ (reference sequence). V was cut by 5 bases and J by 7 bases, with 18 bases left in between. This CDR3 is built from 15 residues. This CDR3 reads CASSPEDGHLNEQFF. The CDR3 DNA is TGTGCCAGCAGCCCAGAGGACGGTCACCTGAATGAGCAGTTCTTC.

The V gene is TRBV14, the J gene TRBJ1-6; 9 bases line up with TRBD1. The ends lost 2 bases at V and 10 bases at J; junction bases unmatched: 6. The CDR3 totals 15 residues. Germline V lookup: CDR1 SGHDN, CDR2 FVKESK. DNA for the CDR3: TGTGCCAGCAGCCAAAACAGGGGGCTTGGATCACCCCTCCACTTT. Translated, it gives CASSQNRGLGSPLHF.

The chain recombines TRBV27 with TRBJ2-5; perhaps TRBD2 as D (7 bases). The germline CDR1 and CDR2 sequences are MNHEY and SMNVEV (reference sequence). Trimming cost V 4 bases and J 3 bases, with 15 bases left between them. The CDR3 contains 15 residues. CDR3 in amino acids: CASSWGPGGEETQYF. CDR3 nucleotide sequence: TGTGCCAGCAGTTGGGGGCCGGGAGGTGAAGAGACCCAGTACTTC.

This clonotype was seen repeatedly, ten times or more. The rearrangement joins TRBV5-1 to TRBJ2-4; no clear D gene. V was clipped by 4 bases and J by 9 bases, with 23 bases between them. This CDR3 has 16 residues. CDR1 and CDR2 (germline): SGHRS, YFSETQ. As DNA, the CDR3 is TGCGCCAGCAGCCCGGATGTCAGCCGGGCCCAAAGCATTCAGTACTTC. Protein product: CASSPDVSRAQSIQYF.

This clonotype was counted many times. The V call is TRBV18, the J call TRBJ1-1; 8 positions agree with TRBD1. Looked up from germline, CDR1 is KGHSH and CDR2 is LQKENI. V lost 4 bases to trimming and J lost 6 bases; unmatched junction nucleotides: 4. This CDR3 comprises 13 residues. DNA of the CDR3: TGTGCCAGCTCACAAAACAGGGGGTCTGAAGCTTTCTTT. Translated: CASSQNRGSEAFF.

This clonotype was picked up a small number of times. This chain links TRBV12-3 or TRBV12-4 with TRBJ2-7, with D perhaps TRBD1 or TRBD2 (6 bases each). Trimming cost V 3 bases and J 7 bases, with 16 bases left between them. The CDR3 contains 14 residues. CDR3 in DNA: TGTGCCAGCAGTTTGTCGGCAGGGGCGGGGGAGCAGTACTTC. This translates into CASSLSAGAGEQYF.

This clonotype occurred many times. The chain employs TRBV30 and TRBJ1-5; the D gene is possibly TRBD1 (6 bases). The V gene's germline CDR1 is GTSNPN and CDR2 SVGIG (reference sequence). This CDR3 spans 15 amino acids. The V end was cut by 4 bases, the J end by 4 bases, with 17 bases between. This chain's CDR3 is CAWKRGGQANQPQHF. The CDR3 DNA reads TGTGCCTGGAAACGCGGGGGACAAGCTAATCAGCCCCAGCATTTT. The full variable domain, its missing parts supplied by reference TRBV30 and TRBJ1-5, is SQTIHQWPATLVQPVGSPLSLECTVEGTSNPNLYWYRQAAGRGLQLLFYSVGIGQISSEVPQNLSASRPQDRQFILSSKKLLLSDSGFYLCAWKRGGQANQPQHFGDGTRLSIL.

The rearrangement uses TRBV4-1 and TRBJ2-1; possible D gene TRBD1, 5 bases. The germline CDR1 and CDR2 sequences are MGHRA and YSYEKL. The V and J ends lost 0 bases and 0 bases respectively, with 6 bases between them. The CDR3 covers 15 residues. The CDR3 DNA reads as TGCGCCAGCAGCCAAGAAACAGGCTCCTACAATGAGCAGTTCTTC. It is translated as CASSQETGSYNEQFF.

There are many counts of this clonotype. CDR3 coding DNA: TGTGCCAGCAGCGTAGCGGGTAGCGGGGGACTCACAGATACGCAGTATTTT. It translates to CASSVAGSGGLTDTQYF. V is TRBV9 and J is TRBJ2-3, with TRBD2 matching over 9 bases. The CDR3 spans 17 residues. Per germline, CDR1 SGDLS and CDR2 YYNGEE. V shed 0 bases and J 2 bases; nucleotides not matched to a gene: 7.

In this sample, this clonotype turned up many times. V gene TRBV5-1 combines with J gene TRBJ1-5, with no clear D. The CDR3 extends over 18 amino acids. V lost 4 bases and J lost 7, with 27 bases in between. Germline V gives CDR1 SGHRS, CDR2 YFSETQ. CDR3 sequence: CASSPQLAGEKADQPQHF. CDR3 in DNA: TGCGCCAGCAGCCCACAATTGGCCGGGGAAAAGGCGGACCAGCCCCAGCATTTT.

This clonotype showed up many times. The CDR3 DNA reads as TGTGCCAGCACCTTTGGGGTGACCGGGGAGCTGTTTTTT. The encoded protein is CASTFGVTGELFF. This sequence joins TRBV12-3 or TRBV12-4 and TRBJ2-2; no clear D gene. V was shortened by 7 bases and J by 5 bases, with 11 bases between the two germline ends. This CDR3 comprises 13 residues.

This clonotype was recorded many times. V and J are TRBV2 and TRBJ1-4; D might be TRBD1 (5 bases). V lost 4 bases and J lost 0, with 12 bases in between. Germline V gene lookup returns CDR1 SNHLY and CDR2 FYNNEI. This CDR3 comprises 16 residues. The DNA for the CDR3 is TGTGCCAGCAGTGCAACCAGACAGTCAACTAATGAAAAACTGTTTTTT. As protein: CASSATRQSTNEKLFF.

This clonotype was seen more than once but under ten times. This chain links TRBV7-2 with TRBJ1-2; D is undetermined. Germline-derived CDR1 and CDR2 are SGHTA and FQGNSA. The CDR3 has 16 amino acids. Trimming shortened V by 4 bases and J by 1 base, and 16 bases separated the two germline ends. The CDR3 sequence is CASSYAGAAINYGYTF. CDR3 coding DNA: TGTGCCAGCAGCTATGCGGGAGCGGCAATTAACTATGGCTACACCTTC.

The genes are TRBV3-1 and TRBJ1-4; possible D gene TRBD1, 5 bases. Trimming shortened V by 4 bases and J by 10 bases, and 16 bases separated the two germline ends. Germline values: CDR1 LGHDT, CDR2 YNNKEL (reference sequence). This CDR3 is built from 14 residues. This CDR3 is CASSPLDGGGKLFF. Written as DNA, the CDR3 is TGTGCCAGCAGCCCCTTGGACGGTGGGGGAAAACTGTTTTTT. Full variable domain (outside the CDR3, taken from reference TRBV3-1 and TRBJ1-4): DTAVSQTPKYLVTQMGNDKSIKCEQNLGHDTMYWYKQDSKKFLKIMFSYNNKELIINETVPNRFSPKSPDKAHLNLHINSLELGDSAVYFCASSPLDGGGKLFFGSGTQLSVL.

The table lists this clonotype with many counts. The gene calls are TRBV27 and TRBJ2-3; 8 bases line up with TRBD2. The CDR3 sequence is 16 residues long. Germline loops: CDR1 MNHEY, CDR2 SMNVEV (reference sequence). The trim removed 4 bases at V and 4 bases at J, leaving 10 bases unmatched. The CDR3 loop reads CASSWDQRGLADTQYF. The CDR3 nucleotides read TGTGCCAGCAGTTGGGATCAGCGGGGGCTTGCAGATACGCAGTATTTT.

This clonotype was detected many times. As DNA, the CDR3 is TGTGCCAGCAGTTATGGACAGGGGGCACTGACAGATACGCAGTATTTT. The encoded protein is CASSYGQGALTDTQYF. The V gene is TRBV6-5, the J gene TRBJ2-3; TRBD1 matches 11 bases. This CDR3 contains 16 residues. Looked up from germline, CDR1 is MNHEY and CDR2 is SVGAGI. Losses at the gene ends were 3 bases for V and 3 bases for J; bases not matched to a gene: 5.

This clonotype was seen more than once but under ten times. The CDR3 sequence is CASSFDSYNEQFF. DNA of the CDR3: TGTGCCAGCAGCTTCGACAGCTACAATGAGCAGTTCTTC. The genes are TRBV7-7 and TRBJ2-1; the D gene is possibly TRBD1 (5 bases). From germline, CDR1 is SSHAT and CDR2 FNYEAQ (reference sequence). V lost 3 bases, J lost 3 bases, and 6 bases lay in between. The length of the CDR3 is 13 residues.

This clonotype has a count of ten or more. The rearrangement links TRBV2 to TRBJ2-7; D is undetermined. Germline CDR1 is SNHLY and CDR2 is FYNNEI. CDR3 length: 14 amino acids. Trimming shortened V by 2 bases and J by 1 base, and 9 bases separated the two germline ends. The CDR3 is CASSESRISYEQYF. CDR3 bases: TGTGCCAGCAGTGAAAGTAGAATATCCTACGAGCAGTACTTC.